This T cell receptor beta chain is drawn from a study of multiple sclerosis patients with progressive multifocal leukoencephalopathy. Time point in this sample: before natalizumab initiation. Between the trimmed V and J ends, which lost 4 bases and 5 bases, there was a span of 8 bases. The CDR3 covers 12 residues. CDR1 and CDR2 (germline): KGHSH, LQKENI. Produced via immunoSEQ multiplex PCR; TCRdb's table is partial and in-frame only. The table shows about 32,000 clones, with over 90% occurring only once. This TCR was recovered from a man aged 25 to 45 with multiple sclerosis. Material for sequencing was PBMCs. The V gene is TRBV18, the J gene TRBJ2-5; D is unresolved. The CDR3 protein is CASSRREETQYF. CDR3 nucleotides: TGTGCCAGCTCACGACGAGAGGAGACCCAGTACTTC.